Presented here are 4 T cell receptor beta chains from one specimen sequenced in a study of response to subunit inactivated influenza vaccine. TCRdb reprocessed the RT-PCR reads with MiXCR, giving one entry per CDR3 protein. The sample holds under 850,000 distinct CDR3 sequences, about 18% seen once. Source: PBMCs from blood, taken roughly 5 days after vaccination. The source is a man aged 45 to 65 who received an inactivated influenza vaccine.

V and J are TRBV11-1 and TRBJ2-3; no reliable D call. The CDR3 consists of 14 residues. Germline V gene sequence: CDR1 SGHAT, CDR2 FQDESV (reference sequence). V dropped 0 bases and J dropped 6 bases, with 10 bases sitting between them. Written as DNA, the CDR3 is TGTGCCAGCAGCTTAGCCCAGAATGGGGATACGCAGTATTTT. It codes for CASSLAQNGDTQYF. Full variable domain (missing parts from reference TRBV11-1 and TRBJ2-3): EAEVAQSPRYKITEKSQAVAFWCDPISGHATLYWYRQILGQGPELLVQFQDESVVDDSQLPKDRFSAERLKGVDSTLKIQPAELGDSAMYLCASSLAQNGDTQYFGPGTRLTVL.

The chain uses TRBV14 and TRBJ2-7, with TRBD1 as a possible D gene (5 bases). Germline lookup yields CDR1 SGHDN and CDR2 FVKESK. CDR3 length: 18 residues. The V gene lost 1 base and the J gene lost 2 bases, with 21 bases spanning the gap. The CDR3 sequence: CASSQAEFRTEGAYEQYF. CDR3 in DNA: TGTGCCAGCAGCCAAGCAGAATTCCGGACGGAAGGGGCCTACGAGCAGTACTTC.

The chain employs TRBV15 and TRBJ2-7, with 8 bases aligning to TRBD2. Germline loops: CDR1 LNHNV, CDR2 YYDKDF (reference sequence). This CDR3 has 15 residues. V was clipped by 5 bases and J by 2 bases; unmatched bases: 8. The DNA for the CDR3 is TGTGCCACCAGCCTTTCGCCGGGACTAGCCTACGAGCAGTACTTC. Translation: CATSLSPGLAYEQYF.

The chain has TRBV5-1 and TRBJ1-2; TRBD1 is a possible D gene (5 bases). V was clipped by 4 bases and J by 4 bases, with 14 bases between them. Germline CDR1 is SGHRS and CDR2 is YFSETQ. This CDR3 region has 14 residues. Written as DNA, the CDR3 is TGCGCCAGCAGCCGAGGAAGGGGTCCCTATGGCTACACCTTC. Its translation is CASSRGRGPYGYTF.